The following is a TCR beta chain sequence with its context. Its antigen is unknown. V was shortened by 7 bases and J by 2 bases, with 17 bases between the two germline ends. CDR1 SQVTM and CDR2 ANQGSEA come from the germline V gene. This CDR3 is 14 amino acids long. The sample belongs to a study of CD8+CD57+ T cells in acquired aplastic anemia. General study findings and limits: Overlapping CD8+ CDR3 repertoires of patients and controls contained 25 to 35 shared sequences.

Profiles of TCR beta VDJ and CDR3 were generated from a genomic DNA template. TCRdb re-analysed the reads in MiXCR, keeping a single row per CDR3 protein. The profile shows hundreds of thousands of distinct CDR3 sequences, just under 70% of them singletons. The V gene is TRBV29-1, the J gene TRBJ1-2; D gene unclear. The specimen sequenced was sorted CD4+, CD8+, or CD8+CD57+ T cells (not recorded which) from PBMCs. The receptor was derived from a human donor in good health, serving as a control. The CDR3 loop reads CSAIPINPNYGYTF. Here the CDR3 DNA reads TGCAGCGCCATACCGATTAATCCCAACTATGGCTACACCTTC.